This record concerns one TCR beta chain sequence. This entry is derived from a study of blood T cell repertoires in COVID-19. Here immunoSEQ multiplex PCR was the method, and the copy in TCRdb shows in-frame clones only, minus some. The sample lists 150,000 to 200,000 clones; around 80% were seen once. Looked up from germline, CDR1 is MNHEY and CDR2 is SMNVEV (reference sequence). The junction had 14 bases not matched to a gene; V was cut back by 9 bases and J by 6 bases. The CDR3 is made up of 14 amino acids. V and J are TRBV27 and TRBJ2-7, with 7 bases aligning to TRBD1. Sequencing input: PBMCs or T cells enriched from blood (not recorded which). This TCR was recovered from a man aged 45 to 65 who had recovered from COVID-19. The CDR3 DNA follows: TGTGCCAGTGTAAGACAGGGAATGAATCGCGAGCAGTACTTC. Residues: CASVRQGMNREQYF.